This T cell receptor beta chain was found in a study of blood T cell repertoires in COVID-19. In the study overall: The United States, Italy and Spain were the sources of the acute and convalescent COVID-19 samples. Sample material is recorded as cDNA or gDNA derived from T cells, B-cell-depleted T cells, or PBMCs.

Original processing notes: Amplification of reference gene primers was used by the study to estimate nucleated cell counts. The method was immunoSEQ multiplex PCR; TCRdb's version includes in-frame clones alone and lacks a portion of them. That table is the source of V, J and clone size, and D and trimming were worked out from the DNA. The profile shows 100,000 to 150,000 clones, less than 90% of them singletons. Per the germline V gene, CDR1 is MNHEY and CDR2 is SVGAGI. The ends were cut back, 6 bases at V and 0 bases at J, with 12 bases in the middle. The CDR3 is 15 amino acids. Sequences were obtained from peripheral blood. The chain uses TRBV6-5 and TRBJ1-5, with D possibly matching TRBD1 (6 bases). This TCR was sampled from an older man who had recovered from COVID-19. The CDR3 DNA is TGTGCCAGCAGCCTTACAGGGATTAGCAATCAGCCCCAGCATTTT. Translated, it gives CASSLTGISNQPQHF.